Listed below are T cell receptor beta chains from one sample, sequenced in a study of blood T cell repertoires in COVID-19. Produced via immunoSEQ multiplex PCR; TCRdb's table is partial and in-frame only. Seen here are approximately 230,000 clones, 80% to 90% observed once, and the top ten hold roughly 1.4%. Sequencing was carried out using peripheral blood. These receptors all stem from a man of 80 years or more with acute or convalescent COVID-19. The CDR3 runs from the conserved cysteine through the conserved F or W. The D gene is left open where the match is weak. Clone sizes are given selectively: once, few, many, or a class where the clone is expanded.

CAISQGAGVSGELFF	TGTGCCATCAGTCAGGGAGCGGGAGTTTCCGGGGAGCTGTTTTTT	TRBV10-3	TRBD2	TRBJ2-2	once
CASSERLAGGETQYF	TGTGCCAGCAGTGAAAGACTAGCGGGGGGTGAGACCCAGTACTTC	TRBV2	TRBD2	TRBJ2-5	NA
CASSYGGGDNQPQHF	TGTGCCAGCAGTTACGGGGGGGGAGACAATCAGCCCCAGCATTTT	TRBV6-2/TRBV6-3	NA	TRBJ1-5	NA
CASSSYRGFDETQYF	TGTGCCAGCAGCTCCTACAGGGGTTTTGATGAGACCCAGTACTTC	TRBV5-4	TRBD1	TRBJ2-5	NA
CASSLGTVGGEQYF	TGTGCCAGCTCACTCGGGACAGTTGGCGGCGAGCAGTACTTC	TRBV18	TRBD1	TRBJ2-7	NA
CASSPGQGGNTEAFF	TGTGCCAGCTCACCGGGACAGGGCGGAAACACTGAAGCTTTCTTT	TRBV18	TRBD1	TRBJ1-1	NA
CASGYREGSEAFF	TGTGCCAGCGGATACAGGGAAGGGTCTGAAGCTTTCTTT	TRBV6-5	NA	TRBJ1-1	NA
CASSRRGGPIVSYEQYF	TGTGCCAGCAGTCGTAGAGGGGGACCGATTGTCTCCTACGAGCAGTACTTC	TRBV7-2	NA	TRBJ2-7	NA
CASSWTPGGNQPQHF	TGTGCCAGCAGTTGGACACCCGGTGGAAATCAGCCCCAGCATTTT	TRBV2	NA	TRBJ1-5	NA
CASSQGPRTVYNEQFF	TGTGCCAGCAGCCAAGGGCCGCGGACAGTGTACAATGAGCAGTTCTTC	TRBV4-2	NA	TRBJ2-1	NA
CASSFQGWRDQPQHF	TGTGCCAGCAGCTTTCAGGGTTGGAGGGATCAGCCCCAGCATTTT	TRBV5-8	NA	TRBJ1-5	NA
CASSPRTGANTEAFF	TGTGCCAGCTCACCAAGGACAGGGGCGAACACTGAAGCTTTCTTT	TRBV18	TRBD1	TRBJ1-1	NA
CASSFTGLAGSDTQYF	TGTGCCAGCAGCTTTACGGGACTAGCGGGTTCAGATACGCAGTATTTT	TRBV7-2	TRBD2	TRBJ2-3	NA
CASSLLAGGNTGELFF	TGTGCCAGCAGCCTACTAGCGGGAGGGAACACCGGGGAGCTGTTTTTT	TRBV27	TRBD2	TRBJ2-2	NA
CASSPQGREGYTF	TGTGCCAGCTCACCTCAGGGTCGTGAGGGCTACACCTTC	TRBV18	NA	TRBJ1-2	NA
CASRQGDQPQHF	TGTGCCAGCAGACAGGGGGATCAGCCCCAGCATTTT	TRBV6-6	TRBD1	TRBJ1-5	NA
CASRFGGTGYNEQFF	TGCGCCAGCAGGTTTGGAGGGACTGGATACAATGAGCAGTTCTTC	TRBV4-1	NA	TRBJ2-1	NA
CASSLLLSRVGSYEQYF	TGTGCCAGCAGTTTACTCCTGTCGCGGGTCGGGTCCTACGAGCAGTACTTC	TRBV28	NA	TRBJ2-7	NA
CASSSWGEQPQHF	TGTGCCAGCAGTTCGTGGGGAGAACAGCCCCAGCATTTT	TRBV12-3/TRBV12-4	NA	TRBJ1-5	NA
CASSLTPRQETQYF	TGTGCCAGCAGTTTAACTCCAAGACAAGAGACCCAGTACTTC	TRBV7-9	NA	TRBJ2-5	NA
CASSLVGANYEQYF	TGTGCCAGCAGTTTAGTGGGGGCAAACTACGAGCAGTACTTC	TRBV28	NA	TRBJ2-7	once
CASRFSGGNYEQYF	TGTGCCAGCAGGTTCTCAGGGGGTAACTACGAGCAGTACTTC	TRBV6-6	TRBD1	TRBJ2-7	NA
CASSWGQEAYNEQFF	TGTGCCAGCAGCTGGGGACAGGAAGCCTACAATGAGCAGTTCTTC	TRBV5-8	TRBD1	TRBJ2-1	NA
CAGSLEGQPQHF	TGTGCCGGCTCTCTAGAAGGACAGCCCCAGCATTTT	TRBV28	NA	TRBJ1-5	NA
CASSSSSGGLQETQYF	TGCGCCAGCAGCTCGTCTAGCGGGGGGCTTCAAGAGACCCAGTACTTC	TRBV5-1	TRBD2	TRBJ2-5	NA
CAISQQGTGANVLTF	TGTGCCATCAGTCAACAGGGGACTGGGGCCAACGTCCTGACTTTC	TRBV10-3	TRBD1	TRBJ2-6	few
CASSAGLAGGTGELFF	TGTGCCAGCAGCGCGGGACTAGCGGGAGGTACCGGGGAGCTGTTTTTT	TRBV9	TRBD2	TRBJ2-2	NA
CASSVFSGLANVYNEQFF	TGCGCCAGCAGCGTATTTTCCGGACTAGCGAACGTTTACAATGAGCAGTTCTTC	TRBV5-1	TRBD2	TRBJ2-1	once
CASSLNANLAGARNEQFF	TGTGCCAGCAGCTTAAATGCGAACTTGGCGGGAGCTCGGAATGAGCAGTTCTTC	TRBV11-2	TRBD2	TRBJ2-1	NA
CASSAGTGIYEQYF	TGTGCCAGCAGCGCGGGGACAGGGATCTACGAGCAGTACTTC	TRBV9	TRBD1	TRBJ2-7	once
CASSLQGAGYTF	TGTGCCAGCAGCTTACAGGGTGCTGGCTACACCTTC	TRBV7-9	NA	TRBJ1-2	NA
CASSADRVNEKLFF	TGTGCCAGCAGCGCGGACAGGGTAAATGAAAAACTGTTTTTT	TRBV11-2	TRBD1	TRBJ1-4	NA
CASSQQGPRNTEAFF	TGTGCCAGCAGCCAACAGGGCCCTCGGAACACTGAAGCTTTCTTT	TRBV3-1/TRBV3-2	NA	TRBJ1-1	once